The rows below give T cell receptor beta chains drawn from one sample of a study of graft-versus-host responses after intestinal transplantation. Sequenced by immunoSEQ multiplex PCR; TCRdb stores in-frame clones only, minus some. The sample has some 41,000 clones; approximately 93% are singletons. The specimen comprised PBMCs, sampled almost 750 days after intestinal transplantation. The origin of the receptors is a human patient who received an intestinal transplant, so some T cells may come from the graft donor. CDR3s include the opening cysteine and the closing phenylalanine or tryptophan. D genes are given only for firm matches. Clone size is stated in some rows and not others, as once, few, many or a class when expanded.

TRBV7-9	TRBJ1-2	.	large	CASSRAYGYTF	TGTGCCAGCAGCCGAGCCTATGGCTACACCTTC
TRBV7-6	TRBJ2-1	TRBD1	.	CASSLGTGSLNEQFF	TGTGCCAGCAGTCTCGGGACAGGGAGCCTCAATGAGCAGTTCTTC
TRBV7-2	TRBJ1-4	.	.	CASSLPPYRAGDEKLFF	TGTGCCAGCAGCTTACCCCCTTACAGGGCGGGGGATGAAAAACTGTTTTTT
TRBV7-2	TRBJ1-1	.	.	CASSLAGGVTEAFF	TGTGCCAGCAGCTTAGCAGGGGGGGTCACTGAAGCTTTCTTT
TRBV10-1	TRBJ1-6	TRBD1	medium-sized	CASSEGQGASPLHF	TGCGCCAGCAGTGAGGGACAGGGGGCTTCACCCCTCCACTTT
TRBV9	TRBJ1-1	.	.	CASSKSPSGTEAFF	TGTGCCAGCAGCAAATCCCCGTCGGGCACTGAAGCTTTCTTT
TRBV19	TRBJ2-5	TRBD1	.	CASSPGTGSTETQYF	TGTGCCAGTAGTCCCGGGACAGGGTCCACGGAGACCCAGTACTTC
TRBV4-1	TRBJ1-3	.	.	CASSQAGWDTIYF	TGCGCCAGCAGCCAAGCCGGGTGGGACACCATATATTTT
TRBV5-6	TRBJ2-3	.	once	CASSLELEDTQYF	TGTGCCAGCAGCTTGGAATTGGAGGATACGCAGTATTTT
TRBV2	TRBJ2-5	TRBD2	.	CASSWTSGGAGGTQYF	TGTGCCAGCAGTTGGACTAGCGGGGGGGCAGGTGGGACCCAGTACTTC
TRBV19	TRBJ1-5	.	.	CATRPGGGARNQPQHF	TGTGCCACCCGCCCGGGAGGGGGAGCTCGAAATCAGCCCCAGCATTTT
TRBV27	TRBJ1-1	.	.	CASSSGRNTEAFF	TGTGCCAGCAGTTCCGGCCGGAACACTGAAGCTTTCTTT
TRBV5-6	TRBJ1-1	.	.	CASSLEGTVEAFF	TGTGCCAGCAGCTTGGAGGGGACCGTCGAAGCTTTCTTT
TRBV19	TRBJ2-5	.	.	CASTRGPGAQETQYF	TGTGCCAGTACTCGAGGCCCAGGGGCCCAAGAGACCCAGTACTTC
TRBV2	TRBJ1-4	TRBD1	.	CASSGERTGLNEKLFF	TGTGCCAGCAGTGGAGAGCGGACAGGATTAAATGAAAAACTGTTTTTT
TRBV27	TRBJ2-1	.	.	CASSFDSTSYNEQFF	TGTGCCAGCAGTTTCGACAGTACCTCCTACAATGAGCAGTTCTTC
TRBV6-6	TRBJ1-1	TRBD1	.	CASSARTGMNTEAFF	TGTGCCAGCAGTGCTCGGACAGGGATGAACACTGAAGCTTTCTTT
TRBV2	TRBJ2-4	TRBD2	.	CASSEDIAGAYF	TGTGCCAGCAGTGAAGACATAGCGGGAGCGTACTTC
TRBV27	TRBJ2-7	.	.	CASRQLGGDPYEQYF	TGTGCCAGCAGACAACTAGGGGGTGACCCCTACGAGCAGTACTTC
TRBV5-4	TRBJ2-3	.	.	CASKNDLYGDTQYF	TGTGCCAGCAAAAATGATTTATACGGAGATACGCAGTATTTT
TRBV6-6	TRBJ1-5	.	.	CASSYPGRENQPQHF	TGTGCCAGCAGTTACCCAGGCAGGGAAAATCAGCCCCAGCATTTT
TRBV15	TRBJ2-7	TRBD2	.	CATSRRPGTSGYEQYF	TGTGCCACCAGCAGGCGGCCCGGGACTAGCGGCTACGAGCAGTACTTC
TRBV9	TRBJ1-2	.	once	CASSVAGQTDKYGYTF	TGTGCCAGCAGCGTAGCGGGCCAGACAGACAAGTATGGCTACACCTTC
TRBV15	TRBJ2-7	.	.	CATSRKQGHEQYF	TGTGCCACCAGCAGAAAACAGGGCCACGAGCAGTACTTC
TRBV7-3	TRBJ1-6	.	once	CASSFLGPDSNSPLHF	TGTGCCAGCAGCTTTTTAGGCCCGGACAGTAATTCACCCCTCCACTTT
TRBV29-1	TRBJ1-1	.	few	CSVAGVLRAEAFF	TGCAGCGTTGCGGGTGTCCTACGAGCTGAAGCTTTCTTT
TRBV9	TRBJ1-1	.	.	CASSQAQGITEAFF	TGTGCCAGCAGCCAAGCTCAGGGTATCACTGAAGCTTTCTTT
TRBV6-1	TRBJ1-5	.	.	CASRDITGSGHF	TGTGCCAGCAGAGACATTACAGGGAGCGGGCATTTT
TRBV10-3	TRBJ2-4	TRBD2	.	CAIRLGGTSGGPAKNIQYF	TGTGCCATCAGGCTCGGTGGGACTAGCGGGGGGCCGGCCAAAAACATTCAGTACTTC
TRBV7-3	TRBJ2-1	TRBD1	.	CASSSRGQGGSYNEQFF	TGTGCCAGCAGCTCCAGAGGACAGGGCGGCTCCTACAATGAGCAGTTCTTC
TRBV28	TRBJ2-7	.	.	CASSLFGGVGGPRDEQYF	TGTGCCAGCAGTTTATTCGGTGGAGTTGGGGGGCCTAGGGACGAGCAGTACTTC
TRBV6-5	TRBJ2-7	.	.	CASSYSGLSGLYEQYF	TGTGCCAGCAGTTACTCGGGCCTATCGGGGCTCTACGAGCAGTACTTC
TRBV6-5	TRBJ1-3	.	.	CASSYGRFRSGNTIYF	TGTGCCAGCAGTTACGGCCGGTTCCGCTCTGGAAACACCATATATTTT
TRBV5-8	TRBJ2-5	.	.	CASSPRREAWGETQYF	TGTGCCAGCAGCCCGCGACGCGAAGCCTGGGGGGAGACCCAGTACTTC
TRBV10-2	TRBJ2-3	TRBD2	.	CASSEGSGSNYF	TGCGCCAGCAGTGAGGGTAGCGGGAGTAATTATTTT
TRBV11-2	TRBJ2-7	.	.	CASSSSGGAGVPTYEQYF	TGTGCCAGCAGCTCCTCTGGGGGGGCGGGAGTCCCTACCTACGAGCAGTACTTC
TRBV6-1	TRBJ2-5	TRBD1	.	CASVRDSYFQETQYF	TGTGCCAGCGTAAGGGACAGTTACTTCCAAGAGACCCAGTACTTC
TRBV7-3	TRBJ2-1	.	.	CASSLWGERWFF	TGTGCCAGCAGCTTATGGGGGGAGAGGTGGTTCTTC
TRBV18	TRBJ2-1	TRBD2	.	CASSPPNAGGSYNEQFF	TGTGCCAGCTCACCACCGAATGCGGGGGGGTCCTACAATGAGCAGTTCTTC
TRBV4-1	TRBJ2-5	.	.	CASSQERRAGEDQYF	TGCGCCAGCAGCCAGGAAAGACGTGCTGGGGAGGATCAGTACTTC
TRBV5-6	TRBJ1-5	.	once	CASSLGRSQPQHF	TGTGCCAGCAGCTTGGGGCGCAGTCAGCCCCAGCATTTT
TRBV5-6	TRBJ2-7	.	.	CASSETPRENYEQYF	TGTGCCAGCAGCGAGACCCCACGGGAAAACTACGAGCAGTACTTC
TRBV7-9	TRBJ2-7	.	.	CASSLVAYEQYF	TGTGCCAGCAGCTTAGTGGCCTACGAGCAGTACTTC
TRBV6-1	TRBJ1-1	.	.	CANRQTGKNTEAFF	TGTGCCAACAGACAGACCGGGAAGAACACTGAAGCTTTCTTT
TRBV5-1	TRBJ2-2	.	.	CASGLGSYTGELFF	TGCGCCAGCGGCCTCGGCTCATACACCGGGGAGCTGTTTTTT
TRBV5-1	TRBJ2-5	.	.	CASSFVTEGAETQYF	TGCGCCAGCAGCTTCGTGACGGAAGGGGCTGAGACCCAGTACTTC
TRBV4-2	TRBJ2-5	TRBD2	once	CASSQAGRTRDEETQYF	TGTGCCAGCAGCCAAGCTGGTAGGACTAGGGATGAAGAGACCCAGTACTTC
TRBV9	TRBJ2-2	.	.	CASSVLSGELFF	TGTGCCAGCAGCGTATTGTCCGGGGAGCTGTTTTTT
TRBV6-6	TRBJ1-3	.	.	CASRGDTIYF	TGTGCCAGTAGGGGTGACACCATATATTTT
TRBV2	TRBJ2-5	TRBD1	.	CASGQGKETQYF	TGTGCCAGCGGACAGGGAAAAGAGACCCAGTACTTC
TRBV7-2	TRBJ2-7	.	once	CASSLTGYEQYF	TGTGCCAGCAGCCTAACAGGCTACGAGCAGTACTTC
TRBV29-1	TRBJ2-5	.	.	CSVEDTGAGETQYF	TGCAGCGTTGAAGATACTGGGGCGGGAGAGACCCAGTACTTC
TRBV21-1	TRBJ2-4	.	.	CASSKVAGREAKNIQYF	TGTGCCAGCAGCAAAGTGGCGGGCAGGGAAGCCAAAAACATTCAGTACTTC
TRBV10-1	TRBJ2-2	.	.	CASSETGELFF	TGCGCCAGCAGTGAGACCGGGGAGCTGTTTTTT